This T cell receptor beta chain was observed in a study of Tregs in tolerant kidney transplant recipients. Findings of the study overall: Biological reproducibility was not directly addressed, but technical replication error appeared minimal. The small number of patients limits these findings pending further validation. The most relevant donor-specific Treg TCRbeta repertoire apparently came from expansion with activated donor B cells.

Comment on this clone: The antigen is unknown.

Unstimulated regulatory T cells (CD4+CD25+CD127-), CD4+CD25- non-regulatory cells, CD4 and CD8 cells were FACS-sorted from thawed PBMCs. The CDR3 runs 13 residues. Germline lookup yields CDR1 SGHRS and CDR2 YFSETQ. The ends were cut back, 3 bases at V and 7 bases at J, with 13 bases in the middle. Sequencing used immunoSEQ multiplex PCR; TCRdb keeps in-frame clones, though not all of them. The data contain roughly 120,000 clones, roughly nine tenths of them singletons. The TCR comes from a human donor in good health. The chain couples TRBV5-1 to TRBJ1-2; D is unclear. The sequenced material came from CD4+ T cells from blood. Here the CDR3 reads CASSSVLGSGYTF. The DNA of the CDR3 is TGCGCCAGCAGCTCGGTTCTAGGTAGTGGCTACACCTTC.